This T cell receptor beta chain was captured by sequencing in a study of T cells in Graves' hyperthyroidism and ophthalmopathy. Study results and limitations: Blood also showed most of the thyroid clonotypes that were expanded above 0.001.

TCR beta CDR3 regions were amplified from RNA. HTBI primers were used for first-round RT-PCR of the TCR CDR3. TCRdb re-called the multiplex PCR reads with MiXCR, one entry per CDR3 protein. The table has fewer than 600,000 distinct CDR3 sequences, 13% to 15% seen once. In making diagnoses, clinical symptoms, serum thyroxine and TRAb, thyroid ultrasound and orbital computed tomography were all used. From approximately 9.5 ml of fresh peripheral blood, PBMCs were isolated. The table lists this clonotype with many counts. Its antigen is unknown. Germline lookup yields CDR1 SNHLY and CDR2 FYNNEI. The CDR3 contains 13 residues. With V trimmed by 5 bases and J by 7 bases, 3 bases remained unmatched.

Sequenced: blood. The TCR was taken from a woman between 40 and 50 years old with Graves' hyperthyroidism. The V gene is TRBV2, the J gene TRBJ1-4; 8 nucleotides match TRBD1. In DNA form, the CDR3 reads TGTGCCAGCAGTTGGACAGGGTTTGAAAAACTGTTTTTT. This codes for CASSWTGFEKLFF.